Following are 5 T cell receptor beta chains from one sample sequenced in a study of TIL therapy for anti-PD-1-resistant metastatic lung cancer. Sequencing used immunoSEQ v3. Assay used: immunoSEQ multiplex PCR; TCRdb lists only in-frame clones, some missing. The sample holds more than 35,000 clones, 73% seen once. Stated time point: pre-treatment sample, taken before nivolumab and TIL therapy. The sequencing used blood, collected at baseline. These receptors all come from a person between 25 and 80 years old with non-small cell lung cancer.

J is TRBJ2-5 and V is TRBV5-1, with unresolved D. In germline, CDR1 is SGHRS, CDR2 YFSETQ. This CDR3 is 12 amino acids long. Trimming pared 4 bases from V and 0 bases from J, leaving 4 bases between. The CDR3 loop is CASSPNQETQYF. CDR3 sequence (DNA): TGCGCCAGCAGCCCGAACCAAGAGACCCAGTACTTC.

This clone was found a few times. V and J are TRBV28 and TRBJ2-7; tentatively, D is TRBD1 or TRBD2 (6 bases each). V lost 3 bases and J 4 bases, leaving 13 bases between the germline ends. Germline-derived CDR1 and CDR2 are MDHEN and SYDVKM. The CDR3 is made up of 14 amino acids. In nucleotides, the CDR3 is TGTGCCAGCAGTTTCCCTCAGGGGAGGTACGAGCAGTACTTC. Amino acid sequence: CASSFPQGRYEQYF.

V is TRBV7-2 and J is TRBJ2-6, with 9 positions matching TRBD1. With 3 bases clipped from V and 2 bases from J, the junction kept 2 bases outside the gene matches. Germline CDR1 and CDR2: SGHTA and FQGNSA. The CDR3 has 16 residues. CDR3 loop: CASSLTGGAGANVLTF. In DNA form, the CDR3 reads TGTGCCAGCAGCTTGACAGGGGGGGCTGGGGCCAACGTCCTGACTTTC.

The rearrangement joins TRBV5-1 to TRBJ2-1, with D unclear. This CDR3 is 13 amino acids long. Trimming took off 4 bases at V and 8 bases at J, with 13 bases between the two ends. Germline CDR1 and CDR2: SGHRS and YFSETQ. Here the CDR3 reads CASSPAVGYEQFF. The CDR3 DNA reads as TGCGCCAGCAGCCCCGCGGTCGGGTATGAGCAGTTCTTC. Complete variable domain (other parts from reference TRBV5-1 and TRBJ2-1): KAGVTQTPRYLIKTRGQQVTLSCSPISGHRSVSWYQQTPGQGLQFLFEYFSETQRNKGNFPGRFSGRQFSNSRSEMNVSTLELGDSALYLCASSPAVGYEQFFGPGTRLTVL.

J is TRBJ2-1 and V is TRBV7-2; D is uncertain. This CDR3 has 14 residues. Trimming removed 5 bases at V and 1 base at J, with 9 bases between. Germline V gives CDR1 SGHTA, CDR2 FQGNSA. This chain's CDR3 is CASSPAASYNEQFF. DNA for the CDR3: TGTGCCAGCAGCCCCGCGGCGTCCTACAATGAGCAGTTCTTC.